This T cell receptor beta chain was captured in a study of T cell responses to AZD1222 COVID-19 vaccine. Study information: Pooling covered second doses at about 4 or about 12 weeks. Overall study results and limits: Targeting of unmutated variant regions was reportedly seen in nearly half of spike-specific TCRs. Among the donors, most were white British and more were female, and clonal diversity was possibly underestimated. CD4 TCRs covered the whole spike, strongest at regions 160-218 and 743-854.

With regard to this clone: The antigen is unknown.

The germline CDR1 and CDR2 sequences are MNHEY and SVGAGI. Trimming removed 2 bases from V and 5 bases from J, with 15 bases in between. This CDR3 is 15 amino acids long. Clones were sequenced by immunoSEQ multiplex PCR, and TCRdb holds only the in-frame ones, with some missing. This table holds more than 100,000 clones, 70% to 90% found once. This sequence joins TRBV6-5 and TRBJ1-1; tentatively, D is TRBD1 (6 bases). The sample here was peripheral blood, taken on day 0 of AZD1222 vaccination. The receptor was derived from an adult in good health. The CDR3 DNA sequence: TGTGCCAGCAGTTACGGGGGCAAGATGGGAACTGAAGCTTTCTTT. It yields the protein CASSYGGKMGTEAFF.